The rows below give T cell receptor beta chains drawn from one sample of a study of blood T cell repertoires in COVID-19. Assay used: immunoSEQ multiplex PCR; TCRdb lists only in-frame clones, some missing. The table includes around 70,000 clones, around 86% detected once. The material sequenced was peripheral blood. The receptors derive from a woman aged 80 or over with active or convalescent COVID-19. Both conserved end residues are part of each CDR3. The order of the fields is CDR3 protein, CDR3 DNA, D gene, J gene, V gene, clone size. The D gene is left open where the match is weak. The listing skips clone size in some rows; elsewhere it reads once, few, many or a size class.

CDR3 protein: CASSQDDGGARELFF
CDR3 DNA: TGCGCCAGCAGCCAAGATGACGGCGGGGCCAGGGAGCTGTTTTTT
D gene: NA
J gene: TRBJ2-2
V gene: TRBV4-3
clone size: NA

CDR3 protein: CASTPSGGGRNTIYF
CDR3 DNA: TGTGCCAGCACCCCCAGTGGAGGGGGCAGAAACACCATATATTTT
D gene: TRBD1
J gene: TRBJ1-3
V gene: TRBV6-5
clone size: NA

CDR3 protein: CASSYLRQGASQPQHF
CDR3 DNA: TGTGCCAGCAGTTATTTAAGACAAGGGGCTTCTCAGCCCCAGCATTTT
D gene: NA
J gene: TRBJ1-5
V gene: TRBV6-5
clone size: NA

CDR3 protein: CASTDRPPGETQYF
CDR3 DNA: TGTGCCAGTACAGACAGGCCCCCGGGTGAGACCCAGTACTTC
D gene: NA
J gene: TRBJ2-5
V gene: TRBV7-2
clone size: NA

CDR3 protein: CASSIAGTNFEQYF
CDR3 DNA: TGTGCCAGTAGTATAGCCGGGACTAACTTCGAGCAGTACTTC
D gene: TRBD2
J gene: TRBJ2-7
V gene: TRBV19
clone size: NA

CDR3 protein: CSAPGPNEQFF
CDR3 DNA: TGCAGTGCCCCAGGGCCCAATGAGCAGTTCTTC
D gene: NA
J gene: TRBJ2-1
V gene: TRBV20-1
clone size: few

CDR3 protein: CASSQPRTGGADTQYF
CDR3 DNA: TGTGCCAGCAGCCAACCGAGGACCGGAGGGGCAGATACGCAGTATTTT
D gene: NA
J gene: TRBJ2-3
V gene: TRBV3-1/TRBV3-2
clone size: NA

CDR3 protein: CASSEDSNEQFF
CDR3 DNA: TGTGCCAGCAGTGAAGATAGCAATGAGCAGTTCTTC
D gene: NA
J gene: TRBJ2-1
V gene: TRBV2
clone size: NA

CDR3 protein: CASSDNLRAFF
CDR3 DNA: TGTGCCAGCAGTGACAATCTTAGAGCTTTCTTT
D gene: NA
J gene: TRBJ1-1
V gene: TRBV12-3/TRBV12-4
clone size: NA

CDR3 protein: CASSEGSGGGEQFF
CDR3 DNA: TGCGCCAGCAGTGAGGGTAGCGGGGGAGGTGAGCAGTTCTTC
D gene: TRBD2
J gene: TRBJ2-1
V gene: TRBV10-1
clone size: NA

CDR3 protein: CSARGGPTDGYGYTF
CDR3 DNA: TGCAGTGCTCGTGGGGGCCCGACAGACGGCTATGGCTACACCTTC
D gene: NA
J gene: TRBJ1-2
V gene: TRBV20-1
clone size: NA

CDR3 protein: CASSPGTGVTPLHF
CDR3 DNA: TGTGCCAGCAGCCCCGGGACGGGGGTCACACCCCTCCACTTT
D gene: NA
J gene: TRBJ1-6
V gene: TRBV5-5
clone size: NA

CDR3 protein: CASSVSTGVDGETQYF
CDR3 DNA: TGTGCCAGCAGCGTGTCGACAGGGGTAGACGGAGAGACCCAGTACTTC
D gene: TRBD1
J gene: TRBJ2-5
V gene: TRBV9
clone size: NA

CDR3 protein: CASSLGTGVGETQYF
CDR3 DNA: TGTGCCAGCAGCTTAGGGACAGGGGTCGGCGAGACCCAGTACTTC
D gene: TRBD1
J gene: TRBJ2-5
V gene: TRBV11-1
clone size: NA

CDR3 protein: CASIKQEGQPYEQYF
CDR3 DNA: TGTGCCAGCATTAAACAGGAAGGACAACCCTACGAGCAGTACTTC
D gene: NA
J gene: TRBJ2-7
V gene: TRBV2
clone size: NA

CDR3 protein: CASSLFSLGEAFF
CDR3 DNA: TGTGCCAGCAGCTTATTCTCTCTAGGTGAAGCTTTCTTT
D gene: NA
J gene: TRBJ1-1
V gene: TRBV11-3
clone size: NA

CDR3 protein: CASSRTGLTHEQYF
CDR3 DNA: TGTGCCAGTAGCCGGACAGGGTTAACCCACGAGCAGTACTTC
D gene: TRBD1
J gene: TRBJ2-7
V gene: TRBV19
clone size: NA

CDR3 protein: CASSFQGGRPNEQFF
CDR3 DNA: TGTGCCAGCAGTTTCCAGGGTGGTCGGCCAAATGAGCAGTTCTTC
D gene: NA
J gene: TRBJ2-1
V gene: TRBV7-9
clone size: NA

CDR3 protein: CASSPGGNRQPQHF
CDR3 DNA: TGTGCCAGCAGCCCTGGGGGGAACCGCCAGCCCCAGCATTTT
D gene: NA
J gene: TRBJ1-5
V gene: TRBV28
clone size: NA

CDR3 protein: CASSQDRYAPYEQYF
CDR3 DNA: TGTGCCAGCAGCCAAGATCGGTACGCGCCCTACGAGCAGTACTTC
D gene: NA
J gene: TRBJ2-7
V gene: TRBV4-2
clone size: NA

CDR3 protein: CASSLHPSPNSNTGELFF
CDR3 DNA: TGTGCCAGCAGCTTGCACCCGTCCCCAAACTCGAACACCGGGGAGCTGTTTTTT
D gene: NA
J gene: TRBJ2-2
V gene: TRBV5-5
clone size: NA

CDR3 protein: CASSSGQGAHQPQHF
CDR3 DNA: TGCGCCAGCAGCTCTGGACAGGGGGCGCATCAGCCCCAGCATTTT
D gene: TRBD1
J gene: TRBJ1-5
V gene: TRBV5-1
clone size: NA

CDR3 protein: CATSSGGGRTQYF
CDR3 DNA: TGTGCCACCTCTAGCGGGGGGGGCCGGACGCAGTATTTT
D gene: TRBD2
J gene: TRBJ2-3
V gene: TRBV15
clone size: NA

CDR3 protein: CASSRLVGRGDEKLFF
CDR3 DNA: TGTGCCAGCAGCCGGTTGGTGGGCAGGGGAGATGAAAAACTGTTTTTT
D gene: NA
J gene: TRBJ1-4
V gene: TRBV7-8
clone size: NA

CDR3 protein: CASSVGGAGNTIYF
CDR3 DNA: TGTGCCAGCAGCGTGGGAGGGGCTGGAAACACCATATATTTT
D gene: NA
J gene: TRBJ1-3
V gene: TRBV9
clone size: NA

CDR3 protein: CASSRGTEYYGYTF
CDR3 DNA: TGTGCCAGCAGCCGGGGGACAGAGTACTATGGCTACACCTTC
D gene: TRBD1
J gene: TRBJ1-2
V gene: TRBV3-1/TRBV3-2
clone size: NA

CDR3 protein: CATSSPPGGAETQYF
CDR3 DNA: TGTGCCACCAGCAGTCCGCCGGGGGGAGCCGAGACCCAGTACTTC
D gene: TRBD2
J gene: TRBJ2-5
V gene: TRBV15
clone size: NA

CDR3 protein: CASSLETGENYGYTF
CDR3 DNA: TGTGCCAGCAGCCTGGAGACAGGGGAAAACTATGGCTACACCTTC
D gene: TRBD1
J gene: TRBJ1-2
V gene: TRBV7-2
clone size: NA

CDR3 protein: CASSLGRGRRAYEQYF
CDR3 DNA: TGTGCCAGCAGCTTGGGGCGGGGCCGTAGGGCCTACGAGCAGTACTTC
D gene: NA
J gene: TRBJ2-7
V gene: TRBV7-2
clone size: NA

CDR3 protein: CASSLDGAGELFF
CDR3 DNA: TGTGCCAGCAGCTTAGACGGGGCCGGGGAGCTGTTTTTT
D gene: NA
J gene: TRBJ2-2
V gene: TRBV7-2
clone size: NA

CDR3 protein: CASSYSDSSYGYTF
CDR3 DNA: TGTGCCAGCAGTTACTCGGACAGTAGCTATGGCTACACCTTC
D gene: NA
J gene: TRBJ1-2
V gene: TRBV6-5
clone size: NA

CDR3 protein: CASSNPGGSSYEQYF
CDR3 DNA: TGTGCCAGCAGTAACCCGGGTGGGAGCTCCTACGAGCAGTACTTC
D gene: NA
J gene: TRBJ2-7
V gene: TRBV6-6
clone size: NA

CDR3 protein: CSASFGGLYNSPLHF
CDR3 DNA: TGCAGTGCTAGTTTCGGGGGGCTTTATAATTCACCCCTCCACTTT
D gene: NA
J gene: TRBJ1-6
V gene: TRBV20-1
clone size: NA

CDR3 protein: CASRTSGGRSEAFF
CDR3 DNA: TGTGCCAGTAGAACCTCAGGGGGCAGGTCTGAAGCTTTCTTT
D gene: TRBD1
J gene: TRBJ1-1
V gene: TRBV19
clone size: few

CDR3 protein: CASSRQGGGYTF
CDR3 DNA: TGTGCCAGCAGCAGACAGGGGGGCGGCTACACCTTC
D gene: TRBD1
J gene: TRBJ1-2
V gene: TRBV6-5
clone size: NA

CDR3 protein: CASKKAGDISYEQYF
CDR3 DNA: TGCGCCAGCAAGAAGGCGGGGGACATCTCCTACGAGCAGTACTTC
D gene: NA
J gene: TRBJ2-7
V gene: TRBV10-2
clone size: NA

CDR3 protein: CASSPSGGLNYEQYF
CDR3 DNA: TGTGCCAGCAGTCCCTCCGGGGGTTTGAACTACGAGCAGTACTTC
D gene: NA
J gene: TRBJ2-7
V gene: TRBV28
clone size: once

CDR3 protein: CASSQEAGFTIYF
CDR3 DNA: TGTGCCAGCAGCCAAGAGGCAGGGTTCACCATATATTTT
D gene: NA
J gene: TRBJ1-3
V gene: TRBV14
clone size: NA

CDR3 protein: CASSGGGEHTEAFF
CDR3 DNA: TGTGCCAGCAGCGGGGGAGGAGAGCACACTGAAGCTTTCTTT
D gene: NA
J gene: TRBJ1-1
V gene: TRBV9
clone size: NA

CDR3 protein: CASSPGQTQFF
CDR3 DNA: TGTGCCAGCAGCCCGGGACAGACTCAGTTCTTC
D gene: TRBD1
J gene: TRBJ2-1
V gene: TRBV5-4
clone size: NA

CDR3 protein: CASSRSPGAQKNIQYF
CDR3 DNA: TGCGCCAGCAGCCGCTCCCCAGGGGCCCAGAAAAACATTCAGTACTTC
D gene: NA
J gene: TRBJ2-4
V gene: TRBV4-3
clone size: NA

CDR3 protein: CASSVRGAGIDGYTF
CDR3 DNA: TGTGCCAGCAGCGTACGCGGGGCGGGCATCGATGGCTACACCTTC
D gene: NA
J gene: TRBJ1-2
V gene: TRBV9
clone size: NA

CDR3 protein: CAWSVFLATNEKLFF
CDR3 DNA: TGTGCCTGGAGTGTGTTTTTGGCTACTAATGAAAAACTGTTTTTT
D gene: NA
J gene: TRBJ1-4
V gene: TRBV30
clone size: NA